The 28 T cell receptor beta chains in this list originate from one sample, sequenced in a study of post-analysis software for immune sequencing data. Sequencing libraries made from TCR beta cDNA carried unique molecular identifiers. MiXCR, run by TCRdb on the PCR reads, gives a single entry per CDR3 protein. The data contain 350,000 to 500,000 distinct CDR3 sequences, about 40% of them seen just once; the ten biggest clones take up under 9%. Study-wide findings and caveats: Patients had higher frequencies than controls of about five TRBV segments, including TRBV5-6, TRBV5-1 and TRBV20-1.

These TCRs are of unknown antigen specificity. Material for sequencing was blood. Receptors originate from a girl aged 2-10 years with multiple sclerosis.

This rearrangement joins TRBV5-1 to TRBJ2-7; 9 bases are shared with TRBD1. This CDR3 contains 16 residues. V shed 5 bases, J shed 2 bases, and the junction held 11 bases outside the gene matches. The V gene's germline CDR1 is SGHRS and CDR2 YFSETQ. The CDR3 region is CASRPEPGTGPYEQYF. The CDR3 DNA sequence: TGCGCCAGCAGACCAGAACCCGGGACAGGGCCCTACGAGCAGTACTTC.

The chain employs TRBV27 and TRBJ2-3; the D gene is possibly TRBD1 (5 bases). Looked up from germline, CDR1 is MNHEY and CDR2 is SMNVEV (reference sequence). The CDR3 has 14 amino acids. The V end was cut by 3 bases, the J end by 4 bases, with 11 bases between. CDR3: CASSFRVGADTQYF. DNA for the CDR3: TGTGCCAGCAGTTTCAGGGTGGGCGCAGATACGCAGTATTTT.

This chain connects TRBV29-1 to TRBJ2-3, with D unclear. Germline CDR1 reads SQVTM; CDR2 reads ANQGSEA. This CDR3 has 12 residues. The V and J ends lost 7 bases and 2 bases respectively, with 10 bases between them. The CDR3 spells CSGAGYTDTQYF. The CDR3 coding sequence is TGCAGCGGGGCCGGGTACACAGATACGCAGTATTTT.

The chain employs TRBV27 and TRBJ1-1; tentatively, D is TRBD1 (5 bases). The CDR3 has 16 amino acids. Germline CDR1 MNHEY, CDR2 SMNVEV (reference sequence). Trimming stripped 4 bases from V and 1 base from J, with 16 bases between. The CDR3 spells CASSSPSDRQNTEAFF. CDR3 nucleotide sequence: TGTGCCAGCAGTTCGCCCTCTGACAGACAGAACACTGAAGCTTTCTTT.

This clonotype has only a few counts. The chain employs TRBV3-1 and TRBJ2-4; 7 positions match TRBD2. The CDR3 runs 16 residues. CDR1 is LGHDT, CDR2 YNNKEL, per germline (reference sequence). V lost 4 bases, J lost 0 bases, and 6 bases stayed unmatched. CDR3 residues: CASSPIAGLAKNIQYF. CDR3 nucleotides: TGTGCCAGCAGCCCAATAGCGGGCCTAGCCAAAAACATTCAGTACTTC.

A note on this clonotype: An end of the junction does not agree with germline; a read error may underlie this. Here the CDR3 reads CASRRASTDAQYF. In DNA form, the CDR3 reads TGCGCCAGCAGGAGGGCTAGCACAGATGCGCAGTATTTT. The V call is TRBV5-1, the J call TRBJ2-3, with TRBD2 as a possible D gene (5 bases). Germline V CDR1 and CDR2: SGHRS, YFSETQ. CDR3 length equals 13 residues. Full variable domain (outside the CDR3, taken from reference TRBV5-1 and TRBJ2-3): KAGVTQTPRYLIKTRGQQVTLSCSPISGHRSVSWYQQTPGQGLQFLFEYFSETQRNKGNFPGRFSGRQFSNSRSEMNVSTLELGDSALYLCASRRASTDAQYFGPGTRLTVL.

This clonotype appeared a few times. V and J are TRBV7-2 and TRBJ2-1; 8 nucleotides line up with TRBD2. Trimming removed 2 bases from V and 8 bases from J; junction bases left unmatched: 8. This CDR3 spans 15 amino acids. Germline V CDR1 and CDR2: SGHTA, FQGNSA. The CDR3 DNA reads as TGTGCCAGCAGCTTAACGGGGGGGCCCGTCGATGAGCAGTTCTTC. Its protein is CASSLTGGPVDEQFF. The entire variable domain, with the rest obtained from reference TRBV7-2 and TRBJ2-1, is as follows: GAGVSQSPSNKVTEKGKDVELRCDPISGHTALYWYRQSLGQGLEFLIYFQGNSAPDKSGLPSDRFSAERTGGSVSTLTIQRTQQEDSAVYLCASSLTGGPVDEQFFGPGTRLTVL.

This clonotype showed up many times. This chain links TRBV29-1 with TRBJ2-1; possible D gene TRBD2, 5 bases. CDR1 is SQVTM and CDR2 is ANQGSEA in the germline V gene. V was clipped by 4 bases and J by 6 bases, with 10 bases between them. This CDR3 region has 12 residues. The CDR3 DNA reads TGCAGCGTTGGAGGGCCTGGCAATGAGCAGTTCTTC. Amino acids: CSVGGPGNEQFF.

CDR3 sequence: CASRFLGVSPLHF. The CDR3 bases are TGTGCCAGCAGATTCCTCGGGGTTTCACCCCTCCACTTT. This chain uses TRBV28 with TRBJ1-6; D is uncertain. The CDR3 is made up of 13 amino acids. Germline V gene data show CDR1 as MDHEN and CDR2 as SYDVKM. Deletions cut 6 bases from V and 9 bases from J, with 12 bases between.

The chain recombines TRBV7-2 with TRBJ2-2, with 7 positions matching TRBD1. The germline CDR1 and CDR2 sequences are SGHTA and FQGNSA. This CDR3 spans 16 amino acids. V shed 4 bases, J shed 1 base, and the junction held 6 bases outside the gene matches. CDR3: CASSSQGQWNTGELFF. The CDR3 coding sequence is TGTGCCAGCAGCTCGCAGGGACAGTGGAACACCGGGGAGCTGTTTTTT. Combining the CDR3 with reference TRBV7-2 and TRBJ2-2 gives the whole variable domain GAGVSQSPSNKVTEKGKDVELRCDPISGHTALYWYRQSLGQGLEFLIYFQGNSAPDKSGLPSDRFSAERTGGSVSTLTIQRTQQEDSAVYLCASSSQGQWNTGELFFGEGSRLTVL.

V is TRBV2 and J is TRBJ2-3, with D possibly being TRBD2 (5 bases). Germline values: CDR1 SNHLY, CDR2 FYNNEI. The CDR3 spans 16 residues. V was trimmed by 9 bases and J by 1 base, leaving 20 bases between them. CDR3 loop: CASSFGIVRGTDTQYF. The CDR3 coding sequence is TGTGCCAGTAGTTTCGGGATTGTGAGGGGCACAGATACGCAGTATTTT.

This clonotype was counted a few times. This sequence joins TRBV28 and TRBJ2-5; 9 positions match TRBD1. The J call is uncertain, as TRBJ2-7 better fits the DNA end. Looked up from germline, CDR1 is MDHEN and CDR2 is SYDVKM. There are 17 residues in the CDR3. The CDR3 nucleotides are TGTGCCAGCAGTTTATGGGGGAGGGGACAGGGCAGGTACGAGCAGTACTTC. This gives the protein CASSLWGRGQGRYEQYF.

This rearrangement joins TRBV20-1 to TRBJ2-1, with no clear D. Trimming left V 5 bases short and J 4 bases short, with 9 bases between. In germline, CDR1 is DFQATT, CDR2 SNEGSKA (reference sequence). The CDR3 length is 12 residues. The CDR3 sequence: CSAGKTYNEQFF. In DNA form, the CDR3 reads TGCAGTGCTGGTAAAACGTACAATGAGCAGTTCTTC.

The chain employs TRBV7-9 and TRBJ1-2; tentative D call: TRBD1 (5 bases). The V end was cut by 1 base, the J end by 2 bases, with 11 bases between. This CDR3 spans 15 amino acids. Per the germline V gene, CDR1 is SEHNR and CDR2 is FQNEAQ (reference sequence). As DNA, the CDR3 is TGTGCCAGCAGCTTAGGGGCAGGGCCCAACTATGGCTACACCTTC. This translates into CASSLGAGPNYGYTF.

In this sample, this clonotype turned up a few times. The chain uses TRBV6-2 or TRBV6-3 and TRBJ2-1, with 13 bases that match TRBD2. Germline assignment: CDR1 MNHEY and CDR2 SVGEGT. The length of the CDR3 is 17 residues. Unmatched junction bases numbered 8, after V lost 5 bases and J lost 4 bases. For the CDR3, the DNA is TGTGCCAGCAGTCAGGGACTAGCGGGACCCTTTTACAATGAGCAGTTCTTC. As protein: CASSQGLAGPFYNEQFF.

The rearrangement joins TRBV7-2 to TRBJ1-5; 8 bases are a match to TRBD1. The J segment lost 6 bases and the V segment lost 1 base, leaving 14 bases of the junction unmatched. In germline, CDR1 is SGHTA, CDR2 FQGNSA. The CDR3 sequence is 18 residues long. The chain's CDR3 is CASSLVHSTGVGGQPQHF. CDR3 nucleotide sequence: TGTGCCAGCAGCTTAGTTCATTCGACAGGGGTAGGTGGTCAGCCCCAGCATTTT.

The chain employs TRBV4-3 and TRBJ2-7; tentative D call: TRBD2 (5 bases). The CDR3 loop spans 15 amino acids. From germline, CDR1 is LGHNA and CDR2 YSLEER. V lost 0 bases, J lost 7 bases, and 16 bases lay in between. The CDR3 bases are TGCGCCAGCAGCCAAGATGAGGGTATCGGTTGGGAGCAGTACTTC. Translation gives CASSQDEGIGWEQYF.

This clonotype has more than one count but fewer than ten. The chain employs TRBV28 and TRBJ2-7; no firm D call. V lost 7 bases and J lost 6, with 22 bases in between. The length of the CDR3 is 15 residues. The germline V gene encodes CDR1 MDHEN and CDR2 SYDVKM. The CDR3 reads CASIHSSGIQSEQYF. Here the CDR3 DNA reads TGTGCCAGCATCCACAGCTCGGGCATCCAAAGCGAGCAGTACTTC.

This chain uses TRBV12-3 or TRBV12-4 with TRBJ1-2; TRBD1 matches 7 bases. The J segment lost 5 bases and the V segment lost 5 bases, leaving 11 bases of the junction unmatched. This CDR3 has 15 amino acids. CDR3 sequence reads: CASSPLSGQCYGYTF. As DNA, the CDR3 is TGTGCCAGCAGTCCCCTCTCGGGACAGTGTTATGGCTACACCTTC.

The chain carries TRBV7-9 and TRBJ2-1; 8 nucleotides line up with TRBD2. Trimming cost V 3 bases and J 5 bases; bases outside gene matches: 6. The CDR3 consists of 15 residues. Germline CDR1 and CDR2: SEHNR and FQNEAQ (reference sequence). The CDR3 loop reads CASSFASGSNNEQFF. In DNA, the CDR3 is TGTGCCAGCAGCTTCGCCAGCGGGAGCAACAATGAGCAGTTCTTC.

The chain combines TRBV5-1 with TRBJ2-3; weak D call: TRBD2 (6 bases). CDR3 size: 17 residues. Trimming pared 4 bases from V and 0 bases from J, leaving 18 bases between. From germline, CDR1 is SGHRS and CDR2 YFSETQ. The CDR3 loop reads CASSVAISGYSTDTQYF. The CDR3 nucleotides are TGCGCCAGCAGCGTAGCAATAAGCGGGTACAGCACAGATACGCAGTATTTT.

The chain is built from TRBV4-3 and TRBJ2-1; D call uncertain. This CDR3 region has 12 residues. The ends were cut back, 6 bases at V and 10 bases at J, with 13 bases in the middle. CDR1 and CDR2 (germline): LGHNA, YSLEER. The CDR3 bases are TGCGCCAGCAGTTATCGAGGTAGAGAGCAGTTCTTC. Translation: CASSYRGREQFF.

The chain carries TRBV28 and TRBJ2-1; a possible D gene is TRBD2 (7 bases). The CDR3 is 14 amino acids. V gave up 1 base and J gave up 8 bases, with 12 bases separating them. Germline-derived CDR1 and CDR2 are MDHEN and SYDVKM. CDR3 sequence (DNA): TGTGCCAGCAGTTTATCCGCGGGGGCTCATGAGCAGTTCTTC. Translating it yields CASSLSAGAHEQFF.

This clonotype was observed a handful of times. The chain joins TRBV7-2 to TRBJ1-2, with unresolved D. The CDR3 spans 15 residues. V was shortened by 4 bases and J by 4 bases, with 16 bases between the two germline ends. CDR1 is SGHTA, CDR2 FQGNSA, per germline. The CDR3 sequence is CASSWRKPLGYGYTF. In nucleotides, the CDR3 is TGTGCCAGCAGCTGGAGGAAACCTCTAGGCTATGGCTACACCTTC.

In this sample, this clonotype turned up a few times. The chain recombines TRBV7-3 with TRBJ2-3; TRBD2 is a possible D gene (6 bases). This CDR3 region has 15 residues. Looked up from germline, CDR1 is SGHTA and CDR2 is FQGTGA. The germline V and J ends were trimmed by 5 bases and 3 bases, with 15 bases remaining between them. The CDR3 sequence is CASSPPRRGTDTQYF. CDR3 DNA sequence: TGTGCCAGCAGCCCCCCTAGACGGGGGACAGATACGCAGTATTTT.

V usage is TRBV6-1 and J usage is TRBJ2-1; D possibly corresponds to TRBD1 (6 bases). Trimming took off 6 bases at V and 7 bases at J, with 22 bases between the two ends. The CDR3 length is 16 residues. Germline-derived CDR1 and CDR2 are MNHNS and SASEGT. CDR3 in amino acids: CASRLGQPPKRNEQFF. The CDR3 DNA sequence: TGTGCCAGCAGATTAGGACAGCCTCCCAAGAGGAATGAGCAGTTCTTC.

The CDR3 sequence is CAGLTVQGAEQFF. The CDR3 DNA follows: TGTGCCGGCCTTACCGTACAGGGGGCCGAGCAGTTCTTC. J is TRBJ2-1 and V is TRBV2; 9 bases fit TRBD1. CDR1 and CDR2 (germline): SNHLY, FYNNEI. V lost 11 bases and J lost 10; bases outside the gene matches: 12. The CDR3 is made up of 13 amino acids.

V is TRBV7-6 and J is TRBJ1-2; 8 bases fit TRBD1. The length of the CDR3 is 15 residues. V was pared by 3 bases and J by 4 bases, with 7 bases of the junction left unmatched. Per germline, CDR1 SGHVS and CDR2 FNYEAQ. The CDR3 DNA is TGTGCCAGCAGCTTCTCAGGGGGCGATTTCTATGGCTACACCTTC. Protein product: CASSFSGGDFYGYTF.